This T cell receptor (beta chain) was captured by sequencing in a study of breast tumors, draining lymph nodes, adjacent tissues. Whole-study findings and limits: Tumor T cell lymph node origin was a supported hypothesis, not proven. Most tumor T cells seemingly derive from lymph node, then expand in tumor. Compared with lymph nodes, tumors were less diverse; compared with nontumor tissue, more. Luminal-like breast cancer showed significantly higher tumor–nontumor repertoire similarity than basal-like.

Axillary draining lymph nodes of breast cancer patients supplied the node samples. TCRdb used MiXCR to reprocess the multiplex PCR reads, holding one entry per CDR3 protein. Of approximately 200,000 distinct CDR3 sequences listed, 31% were seen once; the top ten hold 4% to 4.5%. The V end was cut by 5 bases, the J end by 1 base, with 11 bases between. Germline loops: CDR1 MNHNS, CDR2 SASEGT. CDR3 length: 14 residues. In this sample, this clonotype turned up a few times. Its matching antigen is unknown. The rearrangement joins TRBV6-1 to TRBJ1-2; D is perhaps TRBD1 (6 bases). This receptor was identified in a female donor with breast cancer. Some clones in this sample may be carry-over from other donors' samples. Sequencing was done on a sample of axillary lymph node tissue. CDR3 loop: CASSPRGGNYGYTF. The CDR3 DNA reads as TGTGCCAGCAGTCCCCGAGGGGGTAACTATGGCTACACCTTC.